A selection of T cell receptor beta chains follows, all from one sample in a study of HIV-infected patients and healthy controls. Using its own MiXCR run on the 5' RACE reads, TCRdb lists one record per CDR3 protein. The repertoire holds approximately 22,000 distinct CDR3 sequences, approximately 9% seen once, with roughly 4% in the top ten. Sequencing input: blood. The source of these receptors is an adult in good health. CDR3s include the opening cysteine and the closing phenylalanine or tryptophan. D genes are given only for firm matches. Clone size is not always given. Where it is, it says once, few, many or a class for expanded clones.

DNA	CDR3	length	V	D	size	J
TGTGCCAGCAGCGGAAGGACAGGGTGGGGTCAGCCCCAGCATTTT	CASSGRTGWGQPQHF	15	TRBV7-2	TRBD1	many	TRBJ1-5
TGCAGTGCTATGACAGGCTATGGCTACACCTTC	CSAMTGYGYTF	11	TRBV20-1	.	.	TRBJ1-2
TGTGCCAGCAGCAGGGGCCAAAAAGACACTGAAGCTTTCTTT	CASSRGQKDTEAFF	14	TRBV9	.	many	TRBJ1-1
TGCAGTGCTAGGGTCAGGGCGAGCACTGAAGCTTTCTTT	CSARVRASTEAFF	13	TRBV20-1	.	many	TRBJ1-1
TGTGCCAGCACCCCCCTTGGTGGCAGAAATCAGCCCCAGCATTTT	CASTPLGGRNQPQHF	15	TRBV6-5	.	few	TRBJ1-5
TGTGCCAGCAGCTTCGGACGGGGGAACGAGCAGTACTTC	CASSFGRGNEQYF	13	TRBV5-4	.	.	TRBJ2-7
TGTGCCATCAGTGAGTCGAGCGGCAACACAGATACGCAGTATTTT	CAISESSGNTDTQYF	15	TRBV10-3	.	.	TRBJ2-3
TGTGCCAGCAGCCCTAGGACAGGGACAACTAATGAAAAACTGTTTTTT	CASSPRTGTTNEKLFF	16	TRBV7-9	TRBD1	many	TRBJ1-4
TGTGCCATCAGTGTGGGGAGGACGAACACTGAAGCTTTCTTT	CAISVGRTNTEAFF	14	TRBV10-3	.	few	TRBJ1-1
TGTGCCAGCAGCTTAGATCAGGGTGGGACTGAAGCTTTCTTT	CASSLDQGGTEAFF	14	TRBV7-6	.	many	TRBJ1-1
TGCAGTGCTAGGGCTGTCCAGGGCGCAGATGAAAAACTGTTTTTT	CSARAVQGADEKLFF	15	TRBV20-1	.	many	TRBJ1-4
TGTGCCAGCAGTCCCGGACAGGTCTTAACTGAAGCTTTCTTT	CASSPGQVLTEAFF	14	TRBV27	TRBD1	many	TRBJ1-1
TGCGCCAGCAGCTTGGGGACAGGGGATGGTCAGCCCCAGCATTTT	CASSLGTGDGQPQHF	15	TRBV5-1	TRBD1	many	TRBJ1-5
TGTGCCAGCAGCGTACGGGCCATAAATTCACCCCTCCACTTT	CASSVRAINSPLHF	14	TRBV9	.	.	TRBJ1-6
TGTGCCAGCAGCCGAGAAATTAATTCACCCCTCCACTTT	CASSREINSPLHF	13	TRBV13	.	many	TRBJ1-6
TGTGCCATCAGTGACCAGTACACCGGGGAGCTGTTTTTT	CAISDQYTGELFF	13	TRBV10-3	.	many	TRBJ2-2
TGTGCCAGCAGTGAAGAGAGACAGGGTAATCAGCCCCAGCATTTT	CASSEERQGNQPQHF	15	TRBV2	TRBD1	many	TRBJ1-5
TGTGCCAGCAGCTTAGATCCTGGCAGCTACGAGCAGTACTTC	CASSLDPGSYEQYF	14	TRBV11-2	.	many	TRBJ2-7
TGTGCCAGCAGCGCAGGACAGGGGTTTGTCACTGAAGCTTTCTTT	CASSAGQGFVTEAFF	15	TRBV9	TRBD1	few	TRBJ1-1
TGTGCCAGCAGTTCCAGGAGTACCGGGGAGCTGTTTTTT	CASSSRSTGELFF	13	TRBV6-5	.	many	TRBJ2-2
TGTGCCAGCAGTTGGGGACACACAAGGGGCAATCAGCCCCAGCATTTT	CASSWGHTRGNQPQHF	16	TRBV12-3/TRBV12-4	.	many	TRBJ1-5
TGCGCCAGCAGCCAAGATCCAGGGGGTCCCGGGGCCAACGTCCTGACTTTC	CASSQDPGGPGANVLTF	17	TRBV4-3	TRBD1	many	TRBJ2-6
TGCAGTGCTAGACGCCCCGGGACGACCCAAGAGACCCAGTACTTC	CSARRPGTTQETQYF	15	TRBV20-1	.	medium-sized	TRBJ2-5
TGTGCCAGTGGAGGAACTGAAGCTTTCTTT	CASGGTEAFF	10	TRBV2	.	.	TRBJ1-1
TGCGCCAGCAGTCAAGACGGCAGGGAAATAAGCAATCAGCCCCAGCATTTT	CASSQDGREISNQPQHF	17	TRBV23-1	.	few	TRBJ1-5
TGTGCCAGCAGTTCTACGGGACTCAACACTGAAGCTTTCTTT	CASSSTGLNTEAFF	14	TRBV28	.	many	TRBJ1-1
TGCGCCAGCAGCCAAGATTTTAAGGTACGGGATGAGCAGTTCTTC	CASSQDFKVRDEQFF	15	TRBV4-3	.	few	TRBJ2-1
TGTGCCAGCAGTTTGTTGACAGGGAACTATGGCTACACCTTC	CASSLLTGNYGYTF	14	TRBV28	TRBD1	many	TRBJ1-2
TGCAGCGTGTCCTCGAACACTGAAGCTTTCTTT	CSVSSNTEAFF	11	TRBV29-1	.	many	TRBJ1-1
TGTGCCAGCTCACCAAGGGGGGATGACACTGAAGCTTTCTTT	CASSPRGDDTEAFF	14	TRBV18	.	many	TRBJ1-1
TGTGCCAGCAGTCCCCCCGTGGGGGGGAATCAGCCCCAGCATTTT	CASSPPVGGNQPQHF	15	TRBV12-3/TRBV12-4	.	medium-sized	TRBJ1-5
TGTGCTAGCAGCCCCCAGGGTTCTGGTGAAGCTTTCTTT	CASSPQGSGEAFF	13	TRBV7-7	.	many	TRBJ1-1
TGTGCCAGCAGTCTGAATGGGCCCCACGAGCAGTACTTC	CASSLNGPHEQYF	13	TRBV5-4	.	few	TRBJ2-7
TGTGCCAGCAGTCCAAGGGGGCGGAATGAGCAGTTCTTC	CASSPRGRNEQFF	13	TRBV12-3/TRBV12-4	TRBD1	many	TRBJ2-1
TGTGCCAGCAGCGTGGGACTAGCGGGGCCCTCTAGCACAGATACGCAGTATTTT	CASSVGLAGPSSTDTQYF	18	TRBV13	TRBD2	many	TRBJ2-3
TGTGCCAGCAGTGAAGGGTTCGGCGGGGAGTCGTTGAATGAGCAGTTCTTC	CASSEGFGGESLNEQFF	17	TRBV25-1	.	many	TRBJ2-1
TGTGCCAGCAGCCCCCTCGGACATAAAAACACTGAAGCTTTCTTT	CASSPLGHKNTEAFF	15	TRBV6-6	.	many	TRBJ1-1
TGTGCCAGCAGCCCCGGGACAGGGAGCGCCTACAATGAGCAGTTCTTC	CASSPGTGSAYNEQFF	16	TRBV11-2	TRBD1	.	TRBJ2-1
TGCGCCAGCAGTGATTCAGGGGGAGACACCGGGGAGCTGTTTTTT	CASSDSGGDTGELFF	15	TRBV10-2	TRBD1	many	TRBJ2-2
TGTGCCAGCAGTTCTGACACTAGCGGATTCACAGATACGCAGTATTTT	CASSSDTSGFTDTQYF	16	TRBV6-5	TRBD2	many	TRBJ2-3
TGTGCCAGTAGTATTAGCGGGGGGCTTGAGAATGAGCAGTTCTTC	CASSISGGLENEQFF	15	TRBV19	TRBD2	few	TRBJ2-1
TGCAGTGCTCCCCCTTCGTGGGGGGCGGAGCAATATGGCTACACCTTC	CSAPPSWGAEQYGYTF	16	TRBV20-1	.	few	TRBJ1-2
TGCGCCAGCAGCACCGGGACTAGCGGGCCAGATACGCAGTATTTT	CASSTGTSGPDTQYF	15	TRBV5-1	TRBD2	few	TRBJ2-3
TGTGCCAGCAGGGGATTGGCAGCTTCCGAAGCTTTCTTT	CASRGLAASEAFF	13	TRBV12-3/TRBV12-4	.	many	TRBJ1-1